This T cell receptor (beta chain) was observed in a study of lymphopenia after photon versus proton radiotherapy. Repertoires were generated with immunoSEQ multiplex PCR, while TCRdb's copy carries only in-frame clones and drops some. This table holds more than 45,000 clones, 65% to 85% found once. The receptor was derived from a man in his 60s with pancreatic cancer. The sample consisted of peripheral blood, taken from a patient treated with proton-based radiotherapy.

The chain's CDR3 is CASSHTPQGSYEQYF. CDR3 DNA sequence: TGTGCCAGCAGCCACACTCCCCAGGGCTCCTACGAGCAGTACTTC. The V gene is TRBV6-5, the J gene TRBJ2-7; D may be TRBD1 (5 bases). Trimming shortened V by 6 bases and J by 0 bases, and 15 bases separated the two germline ends. Germline values: CDR1 MNHEY, CDR2 SVGAGI. The CDR3 contains 15 residues.